This TCR beta chain was documented in a study of OX40 agonist ivuxolimab in advanced cancers. Turning to the overall study: Ivuxolimab was an agonistic, fully human IgG2 monoclonal antibody directed against OX40 (CD134), a costimulatory receptor. Prior anti-PD-1, anti-PD-L1 or anti-CTLA-4 therapy was permitted, and checkpoint inhibitors had been received by roughly two fifths of dose-escalation patients. The monotherapy dose-escalation portion (N of about 50 patients) of the phase I ivuxolimab trial is reported in the paper. Of the 50 to 55 dose-escalation patients, hepatocellular carcinoma was present in about 20, melanoma in around 15, renal cell carcinoma in 9 and head and neck cancer in 9. Peripheral TCRbeta sequencing was intended to test whether TCR sequence diversity was altered and clonal T-cell expansion was caused by ivuxolimab. Partial responses were achieved by three dose-escalation patients, of whom one had hepatocellular carcinoma and two had cutaneous melanoma. In the dose-escalation cohort, nearly 85% of patients were male, and the mean age was roughly 60 years with a range of about 23 to 79. Intravenous ivuxolimab was administered to patients every 2 weeks at six dose levels: 0.01, 0.1, 0.3, 1.5, 3 and 10 mg/kg. Results the study describes overall, beyond this receptor: Low levels of normalized T-cell clonal expansion were also seen in some nonresponding patients. After ivuxolimab, expanded clones were on average more numerous among CD8+ T cells than among CD4+ T cells. At doses of 0.1 to 3.0 mg/kg, clonal expansion of both CD4+ and CD8+ blood T cells was observed from baseline to week 6. Which antigens the clonally expanded peripheral T cells were specific for was not determined. In the 0.1-3.0 mg/kg groups, partial responders were among the patients with the lowest normalized peripheral clonal expansion, particularly in CD8+ T cells.

Genomic DNA was isolated from the sorted cells so that the TCRbeta CDR3 region could be sequenced. The immunoSEQ Assay was used to sequence the TCRbeta CDR3 regions. TCRdb retrieved this table from immuneACCESS and kept in-frame rearrangements only. Not all clones are present; in checked studies, unresolved V genes account for under half, and no reason is known for the remainder. Across this sample there are about 59,000 clones, with 80% to 90% seen only once. The ten largest make up 0.37% of the sample. In this sample, this clone turned up a few times. Its antigen remains unidentified. Per-base qualities were not stored, and no clone one base away is much larger. Patients with a history of autoimmune disease or receiving systemic immunosuppression were excluded from the trial. Peripheral blood for TCR sequencing was drawn from every dose cohort at baseline, at cycle 4 day 1 and at cycle 7 day 1. The samples were taken from a phase I, first-in-human, multicenter, open-label dose-escalation trial of ivuxolimab. Adults with locally advanced or metastatic melanoma, renal cell carcinoma, hepatocellular carcinoma or head and neck squamous cell carcinoma were enrolled in the trial. Before TCR sequencing, CD4+ T cells and CD8+ T cells were sorted from peripheral blood as separate populations.

V is shortened by 4 bases, J by 7 bases, and the region joining them spans 11 bases. The CDR3, from cysteine to phenylalanine, totals 13 residues. Of all the DNA, just the CDR3 is kept, 39 bases in frame from base 1. According to the germline V gene, CDR1 reads SGHTA and CDR2 reads FQGTGA. The material sequenced was CD4+ or CD8+ T cells sorted from blood, taken in a trial of the OX40 agonist ivuxolimab. The V and J segments used are TRBV7-3 and TRBJ2-1; the D segment cannot be called with confidence. This clonotype originated in an adult with an advanced solid tumor such as melanoma, head and neck, liver or kidney cancer. The DNA sequence is given as TGTGCCAGCAGCTCTACGAGAGGTAATGAGCAGTTCTTC. Its protein reads: CASSSTRGNEQFF.